Listed below are T cell receptor beta chains from one sample, sequenced in a study of CD8+CD57+ T cells in acquired aplastic anemia. In TCRdb, the reads were re-called with MiXCR into one record per CDR3 protein. The sample includes 260,000 or so distinct CDR3 sequences, less than 85% of them seen just once. The sample consisted of sorted CD4+, CD8+, or CD8+CD57+ T cells (not recorded which) from PBMCs. These receptors were collected from a human donor with aplastic anemia. Each CDR3 is given without its conserved first and last residue. Clone size is not always given. Where it is, it says once, few, many or a class for expanded clones.

j_call,clone_size,v_call,cdr3_aa
TRBJ1-2,-,TRBV5-1,ASSLEVNGAYGYT
TRBJ1-5,few,TRBV10-2,ASSDAQGVANQPQH
TRBJ2-5,-,TRBV11-1,ATSLGSSEETQY
TRBJ1-6,-,TRBV5-4,ASSFSSGQRSPLH
TRBJ1-2,-,TRBV5-1,ASSLRLRDRRGGYT
TRBJ1-2,-,TRBV5-8,ASSLYGYT
-,-,TRBV15,ATSFRGRAYAQY
TRBJ1-5,-,TRBV11-1,ASSEALSDQPQH
TRBJ2-2,few,TRBV9,ASGGAGNIQYFVF
TRBJ1-2,few,TRBV19,ASISPGMDGYT